This record covers a single T cell receptor beta chain. The specificity of this receptor is unknown. Base-call qualities are not available, and no considerably larger clone is one nucleotide away. These data originate in a study of blood T cell repertoires in COVID-19 (dated by TCRdb to about 2020). Regarding the complete study: Samples covering the acute and convalescent phases of COVID-19 were provided by collaborators in the United States, Italy and Spain. The material from the prospective study consisted of cDNA or gDNA derived from T cells, B-cell-depleted T cells, or PBMCs. Subjects who had been exposed to COVID-19, were actively infected with it, or had recovered from it provided the deeply sampled blood TCRbeta repertoires that made up the dataset. A freely available public database, intended as a resource for researchers studying the immune response to SARS-CoV-2, is where the repertoires were released. The samples were drawn from the first 160 participants of the ongoing ImmuneRACE study and from about 1,200 subjects provided by 6 global collaborators. The sample metadata nearly always contained a de-identified subject ID, COVID-19 status, age in years and sex. Where available, HLA class I and class II types were taken from metadata supplied by the sample provider and were not determined by assay-based typing. Broader findings and caveats from the paper: Clinical and demographic metadata were provided uncurated, with the amount varying by source and participant.

V gives up 5 bases and J gives up 2 bases, and the segment between their germline ends measures 10 bases. The CDR3 covers 14 residues, taking in both the cysteine and the phenylalanine. Of the read, only the CDR3 DNA is kept; its 42 bases are in frame from base 1. The germline V gene specifies MNHEY as CDR1 and SVGEGT as CDR2. TCRbeta CDR3 regions were amplified from genomic DNA by means of the immunoSEQ Assay, a bias-controlled multiplex PCR. The study's processing was this. Nucleated cell counts per sample were estimated from amplification of reference gene primers within the assay. To quantify the absolute abundance of each unique TCRbeta CDR3 rearrangement, sequence reads were collapsed and filtered. Productive Simpson clonality was computed per sample as the square root of Simpson's diversity index over productive rearrangements. What TCRdb holds here is the immuneACCESS table cut down to in-frame rearrangements. Part of the clones is not present; checked against another copy, under half of the missing clones reflect an unresolved V gene, and the others are unexplained. V and J calls and clone size are those listed in that table; D and trimming were worked out from the DNA. In this sample the table shows 70,000 to 90,000 clones, over 70% of which occur a single time. In total, the top ten clones hold about a sixth of the sample.

The collaborating institutions used their own protocols to collect whole blood in K2EDTA tubes. For TCRbeta analysis, collaborators shipped samples in one of three forms: frozen whole blood, isolated PBMCs, or DNA extracted from either of those sample types. This TCR derives from a human donor in a cohort sampled during active COVID-19. Recombination linked TRBV6-2 or TRBV6-3 to TRBJ1-5; a tentative D match to TRBD1 spans 5 bases. The sequenced sample consisted of peripheral blood. The DNA sequence is as follows: TGTGCCAGCAGTCAGGGCGGCGGCAATCAGCCCCAGCATTTT. The encoded protein is CASSQGGGNQPQHF.